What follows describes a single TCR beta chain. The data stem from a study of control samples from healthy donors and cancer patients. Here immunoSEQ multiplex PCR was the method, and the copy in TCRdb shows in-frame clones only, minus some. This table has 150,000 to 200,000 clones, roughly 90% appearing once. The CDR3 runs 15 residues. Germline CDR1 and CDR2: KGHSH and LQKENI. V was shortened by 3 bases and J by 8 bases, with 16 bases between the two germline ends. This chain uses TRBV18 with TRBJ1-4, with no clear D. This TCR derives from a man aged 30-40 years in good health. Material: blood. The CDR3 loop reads CASSPVSPTREKLFF. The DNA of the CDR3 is TGTGCCAGCTCACCGGTGTCTCCGACCCGCGAAAAACTGTTTTTT.